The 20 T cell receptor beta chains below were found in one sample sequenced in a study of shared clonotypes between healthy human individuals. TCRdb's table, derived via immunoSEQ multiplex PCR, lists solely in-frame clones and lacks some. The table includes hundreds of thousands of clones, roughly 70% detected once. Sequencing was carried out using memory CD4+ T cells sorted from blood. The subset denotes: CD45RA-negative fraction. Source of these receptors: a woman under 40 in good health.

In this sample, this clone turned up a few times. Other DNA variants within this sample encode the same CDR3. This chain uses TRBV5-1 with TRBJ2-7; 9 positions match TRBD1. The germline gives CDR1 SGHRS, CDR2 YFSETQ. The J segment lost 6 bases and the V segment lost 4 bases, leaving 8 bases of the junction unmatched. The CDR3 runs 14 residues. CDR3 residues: CASSPGTGTLEQYF. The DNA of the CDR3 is TGCGCCAGCAGCCCCGGGACAGGGACTCTCGAGCAGTACTTC.

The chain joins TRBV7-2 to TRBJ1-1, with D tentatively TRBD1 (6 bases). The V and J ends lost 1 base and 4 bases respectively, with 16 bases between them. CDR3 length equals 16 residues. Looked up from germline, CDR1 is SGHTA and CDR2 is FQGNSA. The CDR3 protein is CASSLVGGDWGTEAFF. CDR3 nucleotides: TGTGCCAGCAGCTTAGTAGGGGGGGATTGGGGCACTGAAGCTTTCTTT.

CDR3 sequence reads: CASSLSAARPPEQYF. The CDR3 nucleotides are TGTGCCAGCAGCTTATCAGCGGCGCGCCCCCCCGAGCAGTACTTC. The V gene is TRBV7-8, the J gene TRBJ2-7; maybe TRBD2 (5 bases). CDR1 is SGHVS, CDR2 FQNEAQ, per germline. V was cut by 2 bases and J by 6 bases, with 17 bases left in between. The CDR3 contains 15 residues. The complete variable domain, with remaining parts taken from reference TRBV7-8 and TRBJ2-7, reads GAGVSQSPRYKVAKRGQDVALRCDPISGHVSLFWYQQALGQGPEFLTYFQNEAQLDKSGLPSDRFFAERPEGSVSTLKIQRTQQEDSAVYLCASSLSAARPPEQYFGPGTRLTVT.

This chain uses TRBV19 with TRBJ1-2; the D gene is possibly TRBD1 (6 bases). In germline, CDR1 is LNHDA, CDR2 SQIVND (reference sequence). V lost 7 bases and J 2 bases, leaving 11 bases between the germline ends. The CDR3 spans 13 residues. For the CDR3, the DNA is TGTGCCAGTAAGCCGGGGACAAACTATGGCTACACCTTC. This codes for CASKPGTNYGYTF.

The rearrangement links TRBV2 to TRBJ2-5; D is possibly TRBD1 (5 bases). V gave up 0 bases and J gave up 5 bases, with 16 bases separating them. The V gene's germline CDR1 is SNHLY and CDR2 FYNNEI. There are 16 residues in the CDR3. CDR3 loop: CASSEAMAGSGETQYF. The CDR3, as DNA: TGTGCCAGCAGTGAAGCGATGGCAGGGTCGGGCGAGACCCAGTACTTC.

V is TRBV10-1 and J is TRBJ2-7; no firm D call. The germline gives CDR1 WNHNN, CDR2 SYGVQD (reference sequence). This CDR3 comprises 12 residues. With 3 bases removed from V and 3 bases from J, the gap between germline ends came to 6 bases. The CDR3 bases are TGCGCCAGCAGTGACTCGATCTACGAGCAGTACTTC. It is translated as CASSDSIYEQYF.

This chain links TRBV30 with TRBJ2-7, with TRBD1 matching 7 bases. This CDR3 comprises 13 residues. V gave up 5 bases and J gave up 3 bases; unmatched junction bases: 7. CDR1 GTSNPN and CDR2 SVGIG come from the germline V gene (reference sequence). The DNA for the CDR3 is TGTGCCTGGGGGAGACAGGGAAACTACGAGCAGTACTTC. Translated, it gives CAWGRQGNYEQYF.

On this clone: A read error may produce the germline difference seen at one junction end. This CDR3 reads CAWNKDMSNEKLFF. The CDR3 region has the DNA TGTGCCTGGAATAAGGACATGTCTAACGAAAAACTGTTTTTT. This chain joins TRBV30 and TRBJ1-4, with a possible D match to TRBD1 (5 bases). The CDR3 length is 14 residues. The germline CDR1 and CDR2 sequences are GTSNPN and SVGIG (reference sequence).

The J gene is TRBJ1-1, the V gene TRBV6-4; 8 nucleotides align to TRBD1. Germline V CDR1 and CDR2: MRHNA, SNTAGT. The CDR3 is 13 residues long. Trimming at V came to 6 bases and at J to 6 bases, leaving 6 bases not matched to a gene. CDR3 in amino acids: CASSVQGDSEAFF. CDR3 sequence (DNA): TGTGCCAGCAGCGTACAGGGGGATTCTGAAGCTTTCTTT.

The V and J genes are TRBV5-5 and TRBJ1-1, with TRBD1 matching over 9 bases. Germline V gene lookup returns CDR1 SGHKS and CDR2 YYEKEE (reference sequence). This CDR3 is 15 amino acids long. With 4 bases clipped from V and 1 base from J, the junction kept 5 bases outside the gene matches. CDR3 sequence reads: CASSVSGQGNTEAFF. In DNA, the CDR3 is TGTGCCAGCAGCGTCTCGGGACAGGGGAACACTGAAGCTTTCTTT. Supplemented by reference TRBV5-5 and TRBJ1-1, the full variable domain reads DAGVTQSPTHLIKTRGQQVTLRCSPISGHKSVSWYQQVLGQGPQFIFQYYEKEERGRGNFPDRFSARQFPNYSSELNVNALLLGDSALYLCASSVSGQGNTEAFFGQGTRLTVV.

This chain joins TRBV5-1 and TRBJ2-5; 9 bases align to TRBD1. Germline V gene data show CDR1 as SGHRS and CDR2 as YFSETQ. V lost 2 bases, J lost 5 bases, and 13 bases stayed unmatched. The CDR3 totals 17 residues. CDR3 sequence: CASSLPVDRGNDETQYF. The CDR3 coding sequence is TGCGCCAGCAGCTTACCCGTGGACAGGGGCAATGACGAGACCCAGTACTTC.

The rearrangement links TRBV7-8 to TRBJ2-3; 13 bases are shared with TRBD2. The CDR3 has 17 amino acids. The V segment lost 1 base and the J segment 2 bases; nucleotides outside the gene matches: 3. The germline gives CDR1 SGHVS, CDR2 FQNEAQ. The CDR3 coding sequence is TGTGCCAGCAGCTTAGGTGGGACTAGCGGGAACACAGATACGCAGTATTTT. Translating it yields CASSLGGTSGNTDTQYF.

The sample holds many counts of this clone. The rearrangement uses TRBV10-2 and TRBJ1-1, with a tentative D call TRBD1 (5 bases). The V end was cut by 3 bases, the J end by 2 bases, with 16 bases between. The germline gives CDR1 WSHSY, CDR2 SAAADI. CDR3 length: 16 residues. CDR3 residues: CASSDRQGGSNTEAFF. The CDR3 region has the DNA TGCGCCAGCAGTGATCGTCAGGGAGGGAGTAACACTGAAGCTTTCTTT.

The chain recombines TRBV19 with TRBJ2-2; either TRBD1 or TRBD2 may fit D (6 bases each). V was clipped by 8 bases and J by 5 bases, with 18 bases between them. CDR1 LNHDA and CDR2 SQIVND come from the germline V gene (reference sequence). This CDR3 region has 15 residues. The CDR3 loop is CASWGRSGATGELFF. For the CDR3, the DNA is TGTGCCAGTTGGGGGCGATCGGGGGCGACCGGGGAGCTGTTTTTT.

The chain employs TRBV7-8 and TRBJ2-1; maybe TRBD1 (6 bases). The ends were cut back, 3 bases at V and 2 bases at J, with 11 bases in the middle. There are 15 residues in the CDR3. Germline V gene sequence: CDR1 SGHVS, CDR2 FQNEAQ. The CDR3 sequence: CASSFGRGTYNEQFF. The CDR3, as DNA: TGTGCCAGCAGCTTTGGCAGGGGCACCTACAATGAGCAGTTCTTC.

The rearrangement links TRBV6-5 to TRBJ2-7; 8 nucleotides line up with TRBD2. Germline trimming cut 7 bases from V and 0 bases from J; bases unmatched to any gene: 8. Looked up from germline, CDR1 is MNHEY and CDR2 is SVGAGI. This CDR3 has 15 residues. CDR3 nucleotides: TGTGCCAGCAACGAAAATAGCGGGATCTCCTACGAGCAGTACTTC. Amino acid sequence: CASNENSGISYEQYF.

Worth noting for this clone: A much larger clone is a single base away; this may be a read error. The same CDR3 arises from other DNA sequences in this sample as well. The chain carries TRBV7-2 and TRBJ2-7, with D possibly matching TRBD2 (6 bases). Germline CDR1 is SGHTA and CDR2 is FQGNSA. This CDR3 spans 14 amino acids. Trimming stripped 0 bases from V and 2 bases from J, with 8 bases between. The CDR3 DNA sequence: TGTGCCAGCAGCTTAGCGGGAGGCCCCTACGAGCAGTACTTC. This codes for CASSLAGGPYEQYF.

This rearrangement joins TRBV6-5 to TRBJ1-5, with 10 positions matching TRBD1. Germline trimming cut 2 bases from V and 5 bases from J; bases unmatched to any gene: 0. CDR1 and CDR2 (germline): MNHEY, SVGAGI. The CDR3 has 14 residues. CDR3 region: CASSYGQGDQPQHF. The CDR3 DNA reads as TGTGCCAGCAGTTACGGACAGGGGGATCAGCCCCAGCATTTT.

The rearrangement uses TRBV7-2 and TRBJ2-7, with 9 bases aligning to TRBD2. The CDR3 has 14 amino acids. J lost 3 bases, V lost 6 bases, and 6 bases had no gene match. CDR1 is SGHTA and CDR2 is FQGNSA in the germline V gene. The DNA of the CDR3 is TGTGCCAGCAGTCAGGGACTAGCCTTCTACGAGCAGTACTTC. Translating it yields CASSQGLAFYEQYF.

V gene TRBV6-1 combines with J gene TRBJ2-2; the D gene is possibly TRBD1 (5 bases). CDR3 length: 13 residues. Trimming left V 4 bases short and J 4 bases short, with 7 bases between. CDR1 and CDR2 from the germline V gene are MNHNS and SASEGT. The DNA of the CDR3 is TGTGCCAGCAGTGTTCAGGGCACCGGGGAGCTGTTTTTT. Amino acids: CASSVQGTGELFF.